This is a list of T cell receptor beta chains from one sample in a study of shared clonotypes between healthy human individuals. The repertoire was sequenced with immunoSEQ multiplex PCR; TCRdb's copy has only in-frame clones and lacks some. The sample comprises roughly 2.1 million clones, about 93% of which are singletons, and around 1.7% rests with the top ten. The material sequenced was naive CD8+ T cells from PBMCs. All receptors derive from a man aged 18 to 30 in good health. Some clones in this sample may be carry-over from other donors' samples. The CDR3 runs from the conserved cysteine through the conserved F or W. D genes are given only for firm matches. Clone sizes are given selectively: once, few, many, or a class where the clone is expanded.

clone_size j_call d_call v_call cdr3_nt cdr3_aa
NA TRBJ2-5 TRBD1 TRBV15 TGTGCCACCAGCAGAGATTTCCGACAGGGCCAAGAGACCCAGTACTTC CATSRDFRQGQETQYF
NA TRBJ1-1 NA TRBV6-1 TGTGCCAGCAGTGAAGCGCCGACTTGGATAGGGCCAAGGGACACTGAAGCTTTCTTT CASSEAPTWIGPRDTEAFF
NA TRBJ2-1 NA TRBV18 TGTGCCAGCGTTGGACTGGAGGGTTACAATGAGCAGTTCTTC CASVGLEGYNEQFF
NA TRBJ2-3 TRBD2 TRBV7-2 TGTGCCAGCAGCTCGGGACTAGCGGGAGGGGTCCTCACAGATACGCAGTATTTT CASSSGLAGGVLTDTQYF
NA TRBJ2-2 NA TRBV19 TGTGCCAGTAGCACTACTAGGGCCGGGGAGCTGTTTTTT CASSTTRAGELFF
once TRBJ2-5 NA TRBV19 TGTGCCAGTAGTACGATGGGCAGGGCAGGGGAAGAGACCCAGTACTTC CASSTMGRAGEETQYF
NA TRBJ2-7 NA TRBV11-2 TGTGCCAGCAGCTTAGGGGCAGGGTTTTCCTACGAGCAGTACTTC CASSLGAGFSYEQYF
once TRBJ1-4 NA TRBV5-1 TGCGCCAGCAGCCTCACGTGGGATGAAAAACTGTTTTTT CASSLTWDEKLFF
NA TRBJ1-5 TRBD1 TRBV29-1 TGCAGCGTTGAGAAATGGCGGACAGGGGCATGCCAGCCCCAGCATTTT CSVEKWRTGACQPQHF
NA TRBJ2-5 NA TRBV11-2 TGTGCCAGCAGCTTAGCAGGCACCCAGGCTGAAGAGACCCAGTACTTC CASSLAGTQAEETQYF
NA TRBJ2-1 NA TRBV6-5 TGTGCCAGCAGCTCGACCCGACTCGCCAATGAGCAGTTCTTC CASSSTRLANEQFF
NA TRBJ2-5 TRBD2 TRBV5-6 TGTGCCAGCAGCTTCCCAGGTAGCGGGAGTCTCCAAGAGACCCAGTACTTC CASSFPGSGSLQETQYF
NA TRBJ2-7 TRBD1 TRBV15 TGTGCCACCAGCAAAGGGACAGGGGCCAGCTACGAGCAGTACTTC CATSKGTGASYEQYF
NA TRBJ2-3 TRBD1 TRBV5-1 TGCGCCAGCAGCGTTTGGGTGGGGTACGGACAGGGGCGCACAGATACGCAGTATTTT CASSVWVGYGQGRTDTQYF
NA TRBJ2-7 NA TRBV5-1 TGCGCCAGCAGCTTTAGGGGTTTTGGCGAGCAGTACTTC CASSFRGFGEQYF
NA TRBJ2-7 NA TRBV30 TGTGCCTGGAGTGTACGAAGACAGGCTTACTCCTACGAGCAGTACTTC CAWSVRRQAYSYEQYF
NA TRBJ2-7 NA TRBV27 TGTGCCAGCGGCCTATCCTACGAGCAGTACTTC CASGLSYEQYF
NA TRBJ2-5 NA TRBV28 TGTGCCAGCAGTTTATCGCTAGCGAATCAAGAGACCCAGTACTTC CASSLSLANQETQYF
NA TRBJ2-3 NA TRBV6-5 TGTGCCAGCAGTGACAATGGTACGCAGTATTTT CASSDNGTQYF
NA TRBJ2-2 NA TRBV6-1 TGTGCCAGCAGTTGGACCGTCTACACCGGGGAGCTGTTTTTT CASSWTVYTGELFF
NA TRBJ1-2 NA TRBV25-1 TGTGCCAGCAGTTCAGAAATCCCAGGGACGCCTAACTATGGCTACACCTTC CASSSEIPGTPNYGYTF
NA TRBJ2-2 NA TRBV7-9 TGTGCCAGCAACGTCGCCGGGACTCATCCCACCGGGGAGCTGTTTTTT CASNVAGTHPTGELFF
NA TRBJ2-1 NA TRBV5-6 TGTGCCAGCAGTAGCGCCGGGGCTGTTGAGCAGTTCTTC CASSSAGAVEQFF
NA TRBJ2-7 NA TRBV27 TGTGCCAGCAGTTTAATCGGGGTAAACGAGCAGTACTTC CASSLIGVNEQYF
NA TRBJ2-3 NA TRBV28 TGTGCCAGCAGTATGGGGTTGGGCCCAAGGGCAGATACGCAGTATTTT CASSMGLGPRADTQYF
NA TRBJ2-7 NA TRBV30 TGTGCCTGGAGTTTACAGGGTTGGTCCTACGAGCAGTACTTC CAWSLQGWSYEQYF
NA TRBJ2-7 NA TRBV13 TGTGCCAGCAGTGGGGGCCCTAGCTCCTACGAGCAGTACTTC CASSGGPSSYEQYF
NA TRBJ1-4 NA TRBV7-8 TGTGCCAGCAGCTTCGTCCCCGACAGGTTAAATGAAAAACTGTTTTTT CASSFVPDRLNEKLFF
few TRBJ2-7 TRBD2 TRBV9 TGTGCCAGCAGCGTAGGGACTAGCGGGGCCTACGAGCAGTACTTC CASSVGTSGAYEQYF
NA TRBJ2-5 NA TRBV7-2 TGTGCCAGCAGCTCGTCTTACCGGTTGCCTAGTATGGAGACCCAGTACTTC CASSSSYRLPSMETQYF
few TRBJ1-1 TRBD1 TRBV7-6 TGTGCCAGCAGCCCAAGGACAGGGGCGAGCACTGAAGCTTTCTTT CASSPRTGASTEAFF
NA TRBJ2-7 TRBD1 TRBV28 TGTGCCAGCAGCCCGGACAGGGGGCGCCACTACGAGCAGTACTTC CASSPDRGRHYEQYF
NA TRBJ2-7 TRBD1 TRBV28 TGTGCCAGCAGTTTTAGACAGGGGGCGGGCAAGTACGAGCAGTACTTC CASSFRQGAGKYEQYF
NA TRBJ1-2 TRBD1 TRBV29-1 TGCAGCGCACGCCCGGCCCCAGGACAGGCGGGCGGCTACACCTTC CSARPAPGQAGGYTF
NA TRBJ2-2 TRBD1 TRBV7-2 TGTGCCAGCAGCTTAGGACAGGGTCAGGAGCTGTTTTTT CASSLGQGQELFF
NA TRBJ2-3 TRBD2 TRBV7-2 TGTGCCAGCAGCCTCCTCGGGATAGCGGGAGGGCCCAGCACAGATACGCAGTATTTT CASSLLGIAGGPSTDTQYF
NA TRBJ1-5 NA TRBV6-6 TGTGCCAGCAGTTACGTTCGGAGCAATCAGCCCCAGCATTTT CASSYVRSNQPQHF
NA TRBJ1-2 TRBD1 TRBV19 TGTGCCAGTAGTCTTACAGGGGAGCGTGGCTACACCTTC CASSLTGERGYTF
once TRBJ2-5 TRBD2 TRBV7-6 TGTGCCAGCAGCGTCTCGGGACTAGCAGGGGAGACCCAGTACTTC CASSVSGLAGETQYF
NA TRBJ2-7 NA TRBV27 TGTGCCAGCAGTTTTTGGGGGGGCTTCTCCTACGAGCAGTACTTC CASSFWGGFSYEQYF
NA TRBJ1-2 NA TRBV5-6 TGTGCCAGCAGCTTGGATCCGGGACGCACGTACTATGGCTACACCTTC CASSLDPGRTYYGYTF
NA TRBJ2-3 TRBD2 TRBV28 TGTGCCAGCAAAACCACCACGAGGCGGGAGTCGTTAGATACGCAGTATTTT CASKTTTRRESLDTQYF
NA TRBJ2-7 TRBD2 TRBV13 TGTGCCAGCAGCTTAGGCCCTAGCGGGAGCCACGAGCAGTACTTC CASSLGPSGSHEQYF
NA TRBJ1-1 NA TRBV29-1 TGCAGCGTTGTAGGGGAGTCGGGTGAAGCTTTCTTT CSVVGESGEAFF
NA TRBJ2-3 TRBD1 TRBV29-1 TGCAGCGTTGATGACAGGGACACAGATACGCAGTATTTT CSVDDRDTDTQYF
NA TRBJ2-1 TRBD1 TRBV28 TGTGCCAGCGGCGCATGGGGACAGGGGCTCCGAGGGGTCAATGAGCAGTTCTTC CASGAWGQGLRGVNEQFF
NA TRBJ2-7 TRBD1 TRBV2 TGTGCCAGCAGTGTGCCTAAGGGGGACAGGAGGGGGTACGAGCAGTACTTC CASSVPKGDRRGYEQYF
NA TRBJ2-1 TRBD2 TRBV27 TGTGCCAGCGGTCTTAGCGGGATGATAGGGGATGAGCAGTTCTTC CASGLSGMIGDEQFF
once TRBJ2-3 NA TRBV7-3 TGTGCCAGCAGTCCAGGGGTTGGGGCCACAGATACGCAGTATTTT CASSPGVGATDTQYF
NA TRBJ2-7 NA TRBV5-1 TGCGCCAGCAGCTTCCGGAGGGCCGGCCACGAGCAGTACTTC CASSFRRAGHEQYF
NA TRBJ1-1 TRBD1 TRBV27 TGTGCCAGCGGACAGGGACTCGCTGAAGCTTTCTTT CASGQGLAEAFF
NA TRBJ2-1 NA TRBV27 TGTGCCAGCAGTTTACTCGGGCCAGGCGCTTACAATGAGCAGTTCTTC CASSLLGPGAYNEQFF
NA TRBJ2-1 NA TRBV4-1 TGCGCCAGCAGCGCCCGTTTTGGACCCTACAATGAGCAGTTCTTC CASSARFGPYNEQFF
NA TRBJ1-1 NA TRBV19 TGTGCCAGTAGCAAGACTCCGGGATCTGTGAACACTGAAGCTTTCTTT CASSKTPGSVNTEAFF
NA TRBJ2-1 NA TRBV7-9 TGTGCCAGCAAACTAGCACTCTACAATGAGCAGTTCTTC CASKLALYNEQFF
NA TRBJ1-1 NA TRBV14 TGTGCCAGCAGCCAAGATCCGGTGAGTCGGACGAACACTGAAGCTTTCTTT CASSQDPVSRTNTEAFF
NA TRBJ2-6 NA TRBV5-1 TGCGCCAGCAGTTACAATCTTAACAGGGAAATAGAGGGTGGGGCCAACGTCCTGACTTTC CASSYNLNREIEGGANVLTF
NA TRBJ2-7 TRBD2 TRBV4-3 TGCGCCAGCAGCCTTACTAGCGGGAGGAACTACGAGCAGTACTTC CASSLTSGRNYEQYF
few TRBJ1-1 NA TRBV25-1 TGTGCCAGCGGAGTGCGCGTTACTGAAGCTTTCTTT CASGVRVTEAFF
NA TRBJ2-3 NA TRBV4-3 TGCGCCAGCAGCCATGAGTCTAACACAGATACGCAGTATTTT CASSHESNTDTQYF